Listed below are T cell receptor beta chains from one sample, sequenced in a study of blood T cell repertoires in COVID-19. The assay was immunoSEQ multiplex PCR, and TCRdb's table has in-frame clones only and misses some. The sample consists of 150,000 to 180,000 clones, about three quarters of them appearing once. The sample taken for sequencing was peripheral blood. The origin of the receptors is a man at least 80 years old with acute or convalescent COVID-19. CDR3s include the opening cysteine and the closing phenylalanine or tryptophan. A D gene is named only where the DNA matches it firmly. A clone size is listed for some rows: how often the clone was seen (once, few, many), or a class if it is expanded.

>TRBV24-1|few|-|TRBJ1-5
TGTGCCACCAGTGAGTCGGGGGGCGGTCAGCCCCAGCATTTT
CATSESGGGQPQHF
>TRBV18|-|-|TRBJ2-2
TGTGCCAGCTCAGCAATAGAGTCGGGCGGGGAGCTGTTTTTT
CASSAIESGGELFF
>TRBV7-9|-|TRBD2|TRBJ2-2
TGTGCCAGCAGCTCCATTTTAGCGGGGGGCACGAACACCGGGGAGCTGTTTTTT
CASSSILAGGTNTGELFF
>TRBV7-2|-|TRBD2|TRBJ2-1
TGTGCCAGCAGCTTAGTCCCTAGCGGGGGGGCGAGCATCAATGAGCAGTTCTTC
CASSLVPSGGASINEQFF
>TRBV11-3|-|TRBD2|TRBJ2-5
TGTGCCAGCAGCTTAGGACTAGCGGGGACAGAAGAGACCCAGTACTTC
CASSLGLAGTEETQYF
>TRBV27|-|TRBD2|TRBJ2-3
TGTGCCAGCAGTTTAGTTGGGCGGGGGACAGATACGCAGTATTTT
CASSLVGRGTDTQYF
>TRBV15|-|-|TRBJ2-7
TGTGCCACCAGCAGAGATGGACCTCCTGGGGCATACGAGCAGTACTTC
CATSRDGPPGAYEQYF
>TRBV6-5|-|-|TRBJ2-1
TGTGCCAGCCTAGGACAGTCCCCTCTCCCCAATGAGCAGTTCTTC
CASLGQSPLPNEQFF
>TRBV2|-|TRBD1|TRBJ2-3
TGTGCCAGCAGTGAGGGGCAGGGGGCAGATACGCAGTATTTT
CASSEGQGADTQYF
>TRBV19|-|TRBD1|TRBJ1-5
TGTGCCAGTAGTCCCCAGGACAGGGGGCCTCAGCCCCAGCATTTT
CASSPQDRGPQPQHF
>TRBV6-5|-|-|TRBJ1-5
TGTGCCAGCAGTCAGGGAAAAGGTAGCAATCAGCCCCAGCATTTT
CASSQGKGSNQPQHF
>TRBV7-2|-|TRBD1|TRBJ2-7
TGTGCCAGCAGCTTGGGACAGGGTAGGGACGAGCAGTACTTC
CASSLGQGRDEQYF
>TRBV3-1/TRBV3-2|-|-|TRBJ1-5
TGTGCCAGCAGCGATGGCGGGGAACAACAGCCCCAGCATTTT
CASSDGGEQQPQHF
>TRBV6-6|-|-|TRBJ2-7
TGTGCCAGCAACCGGGAGGGGGCCTCCTACGAGCAGTACTTC
CASNREGASYEQYF
>TRBV3-1/TRBV3-2|once|-|TRBJ1-5
TGTGCCAGCAGCCATCTGAATCAGCCCCAGCATTTT
CASSHLNQPQHF
>TRBV29-1|-|-|TRBJ1-1
TGCAGCGCCGTGGACAGCGTGAACACTGAAGCTTTCTTT
CSAVDSVNTEAFF
>TRBV6-6|-|-|TRBJ2-4
TGTGCCAGCAGGCAGGGTTCATTAAACATTCAGTACTTC
CASRQGSLNIQYF
>TRBV6-5|-|-|TRBJ2-1
TGTGCCAGCAGTTACTCTGGCAGGTACAATGAGCAGTTCTTC
CASSYSGRYNEQFF
>TRBV7-8|few|TRBD1|TRBJ1-1
TGTGCCAGCACCGCCGCGGGACAGGCAAGGACTGAAGCTTTCTTT
CASTAAGQARTEAFF
>TRBV18|-|TRBD1|TRBJ1-1
TGTGCCAGCTCACCAGGGACAGGGAGGGACACTGAAGCTTTCTTT
CASSPGTGRDTEAFF
>TRBV12-3/TRBV12-4|-|-|TRBJ1-1
TGTGCCAGCAGCGAACCCCACAGGCCTGAAGCTTTCTTT
CASSEPHRPEAFF
>TRBV4-3|few|-|TRBJ1-1
TGCGCCAGCAGCCAAGATTTCAGCGGGGACACTGAAGCTTTCTTT
CASSQDFSGDTEAFF
>TRBV12-3/TRBV12-4|-|TRBD1|TRBJ2-5
TGTGCCAGCAGGAGGACAGGGGAAGAGACCCAGTACTTC
CASRRTGEETQYF
>TRBV9|-|TRBD2|TRBJ2-1
TGTGCCAGCAGCCCCAGGACTAGCGGGGCCTACAATGAGCAGTTCTTC
CASSPRTSGAYNEQFF
>TRBV7-9|-|-|TRBJ2-5
TGTGCCAGCAGCCCATGGCACGCACAAGAGACCCAGTACTTC
CASSPWHAQETQYF